This TCR beta chain stems from a study of blood T cell repertoires in COVID-19. Whole-study context: The United States, Italy and Spain provided the acute and convalescent COVID-19 samples. Sources were T cells, B-cell-depleted T cells, or PBMCs; the material itself was cDNA or gDNA.

The V gene lost 4 bases and the J gene lost 3 bases, with 21 bases spanning the gap. Germline loops: CDR1 SGHRS, CDR2 YFSETQ. The CDR3 loop spans 17 amino acids. As processed by the authors: Reference gene primer amplification gave estimated nucleated cell counts. Only in-frame clones appear in the TCRdb table, and some are missing; sequencing was by immunoSEQ multiplex PCR. The V and J calls and clone size come from that table; D and trimming were worked out from the DNA. The repertoire holds about 370,000 clones, around 89% seen once, with 0.95% to 1.1% in the top ten. Enrolled through a virtual design, the participants were between 18 and 89 years of age and came from under 30 US areas.

Sequencing input: PBMCs or T cells enriched from blood (not recorded which). This sequence joins TRBV5-1 and TRBJ2-3; D is perhaps TRBD2 (5 bases). This clonotype was sampled from a man aged 18 to 30 who had recovered from COVID-19. DNA of the CDR3: TGCGCCAGCAGCCACCCCACCACGGGGAGTCTAACAGATACGCAGTATTTT. Its translation: CASSHPTTGSLTDTQYF.